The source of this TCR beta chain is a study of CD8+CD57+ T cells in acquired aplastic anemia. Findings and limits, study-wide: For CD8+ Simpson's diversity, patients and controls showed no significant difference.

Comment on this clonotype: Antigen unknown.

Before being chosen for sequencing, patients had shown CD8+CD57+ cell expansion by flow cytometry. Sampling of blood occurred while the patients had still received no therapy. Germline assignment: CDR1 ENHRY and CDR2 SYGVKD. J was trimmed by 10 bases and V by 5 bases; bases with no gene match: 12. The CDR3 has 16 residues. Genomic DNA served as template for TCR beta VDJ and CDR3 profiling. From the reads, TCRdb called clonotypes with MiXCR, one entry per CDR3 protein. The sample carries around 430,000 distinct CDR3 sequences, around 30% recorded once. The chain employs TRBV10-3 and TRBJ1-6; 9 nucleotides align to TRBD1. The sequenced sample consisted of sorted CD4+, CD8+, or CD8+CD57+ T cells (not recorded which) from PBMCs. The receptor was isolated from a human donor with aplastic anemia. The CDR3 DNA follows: TGTGCCATCAGTAAACGACAGGGGGTGAAACGGTCACCCCTCCACTTT. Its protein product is CAISKRQGVKRSPLHF.